This entry concerns a single T cell receptor (beta chain). The data were taken from a study of blood T cell repertoires in COVID-19. About the study: Some COVID-19 samples were acute and others convalescent; all came from the United States, Italy and Spain.

Germline-derived CDR1 and CDR2 are MDHEN and SYDVKM. The CDR3 consists of 17 residues. The ends lost 4 bases at V and 0 bases at J; junction bases unmatched: 9. Libraries were prepared by immunoSEQ multiplex PCR; TCRdb keeps only in-frame clonotypes and omits some of them. Of more than 150,000 clones detected, 90% appear once; the ten largest clones hold 0.62%. The sequenced sample was peripheral blood. The chain joins TRBV28 to TRBJ1-5; 7 positions agree with TRBD1. The sequence derives from a man aged 50 to 60 with acute or convalescent COVID-19. The CDR3 nucleotides read TGTGCCAGCAGTTCACCAAGGACAGGATATAGCAATCAGCCCCAGCATTTT. Its protein is CASSSPRTGYSNQPQHF.